Each of the 25 T cell receptor beta chains below was sequenced from the same sample in a study of cytomegalovirus exposure and HLA in healthy donors. Primers for the PCR totalled 60 Vbeta and 13 Jbeta. TCRdb keeps only in-frame clones here, not all; method: immunoSEQ multiplex PCR. This table has 160,000 or so clones, roughly 80% appearing once. The sample comprised PBMCs. The receptors were gathered from a woman aged 45-65 years in good health and CMV-seronegative.

The rearrangement uses TRBV19 and TRBJ2-4, with D possibly being TRBD2 (5 bases). The CDR3 is made up of 17 amino acids. The V end lost 3 bases, the J end lost 3 bases, and 18 bases lay between the germline ends. Germline CDR1 and CDR2: LNHDA and SQIVND (reference sequence). The CDR3 DNA reads TGTGCCAGTAGTATTATCCTCAACGGGGTGGGCAAAAACATTCAGTACTTC. Its protein is CASSIILNGVGKNIQYF.

The V gene is TRBV11-2, the J gene TRBJ2-7; TRBD2 aligns across 13 bases. The CDR3 loop spans 16 amino acids. Per germline, CDR1 SGHAT and CDR2 FQNNGV. Trimming took 1 base from V and 4 from J; bases not matched to a gene: 4. For the CDR3, the DNA is TGTGCCAGCAGCTTAGGAAGGACTAGCGGGAGATACGAGCAGTACTTC. This gives the protein CASSLGRTSGRYEQYF.

The J gene is TRBJ1-2, the V gene TRBV18; weak D call: TRBD1 (5 bases). CDR3 size: 13 residues. Deletions cut 5 bases from V and 5 bases from J, with 12 bases between. The V gene's germline CDR1 is KGHSH and CDR2 LQKENI. The CDR3 protein is CASSAKTDYGYTF. CDR3 bases: TGTGCCAGCTCAGCTAAGACAGATTATGGCTACACCTTC.

The chain joins TRBV21-1 to TRBJ2-7; the tabulated D call, TRBD1, remains unverified against the DNA. TRBV21-1 is classified as a pseudogene. CDR3 length: 18 residues. Here the CDR3 reads CASSKKTPRRDRMYEQYF. For the CDR3, the DNA is TGTGCCAGCAGCAAAAAAACCCCTCGCCGGGACAGAATGTACGAGCAGTACTTC.

Of note for this clone: This CDR3 fails to terminate in the conserved phenylalanine or tryptophan, so it likely reflects a read error. This chain connects TRBV5-1 to TRBJ1-2; 12 bases are shared with TRBD1. Germline V lookup: CDR1 SGHRS, CDR2 YFSETQ. The CDR3 has 14 residues. V was clipped by 3 bases and J by 6 bases; unmatched bases: 3. The CDR3 reads CASSSGTGGDGYTS. In DNA, the CDR3 is TGCGCCAGCAGCTCCGGGACAGGGGGCGATGGCTACACCTCC.

The rearrangement joins TRBV7-9 to TRBJ2-3; the D gene is possibly TRBD1 (6 bases). V lost 4 bases, J lost 2 bases, and 19 bases lay in between. Germline CDR1 SEHNR, CDR2 FQNEAQ (reference sequence). The CDR3 length is 17 residues. This CDR3 is CASSSGQLRLNTDTQYF. In nucleotides, the CDR3 is TGTGCCAGCAGCTCGGGACAACTTCGTCTAAACACAGATACGCAGTATTTT.

This clone appeared a few times. V and J are TRBV28 and TRBJ1-5, with 9 bases identical to TRBD1. V lost 3 bases to trimming and J lost 2 bases; unmatched junction nucleotides: 5. Per germline, CDR1 MDHEN and CDR2 SYDVKM. The CDR3 loop spans 16 amino acids. CDR3 amino acids: CASSLLRDRGNQPQHF. The CDR3 bases are TGTGCCAGCAGTTTGTTAAGGGACAGGGGCAATCAGCCCCAGCATTTT.

The V call is TRBV11-2, the J call TRBJ2-5, with 9 bases identical to TRBD1. The CDR3 runs to 15 residues. V lost 5 bases and J lost 5; bases outside the gene matches: 9. Germline CDR1 reads SGHAT; CDR2 reads FQNNGV. CDR3 protein: CASSLPGQGSETQYF. DNA for the CDR3: TGTGCCAGCAGCCTACCGGGACAGGGTTCGGAGACCCAGTACTTC.

The V gene is TRBV2, the J gene TRBJ2-7; D is perhaps TRBD2 (7 bases). This CDR3 is 15 amino acids long. CDR1 is SNHLY and CDR2 is FYNNEI in the germline V gene. V was pared by 10 bases and J by 3 bases, with 22 bases between. The DNA of the CDR3 is TGTGCCACCGACAGCGGGGCAGGGGTGATCTACGAGCAGTACTTC. Protein sequence: CATDSGAGVIYEQYF.

The rearrangement joins TRBV28 to TRBJ2-1; D is ambiguous. V was shortened by 5 bases and J by 12 bases, with 14 bases between the two germline ends. Looked up from germline, CDR1 is MDHEN and CDR2 is SYDVKM. The CDR3 is 12 amino acids. CDR3 region: CASSPSRFRQFF. CDR3 DNA sequence: TGTGCCAGCAGTCCCTCTAGGTTTCGGCAGTTCTTC.

The chain employs TRBV5-1 and TRBJ2-7; unclear D gene. The CDR3 spans 14 residues. Germline CDR1 SGHRS, CDR2 YFSETQ. The V end was cut by 0 bases, the J end by 4 bases, with 11 bases between. In DNA, the CDR3 is TGCGCCAGCAGCTTGGCCGCTTCCGGGTACGAGCAGTACTTC. It is translated as CASSLAASGYEQYF.

The CDR3 sequence is CASSQGLAGMNTGELFF. The CDR3, as DNA: TGCGCCAGCAGCCAGGGACTAGCGGGGATGAACACCGGGGAGCTGTTTTTT. The rearrangement joins TRBV4-3 to TRBJ2-2; 13 bases match TRBD2. This CDR3 has 17 amino acids. V dropped 3 bases and J dropped 1; count of bases not matched to a gene: 2. Germline CDR1 is LGHNA and CDR2 is YSLEER.

The chain recombines TRBV10-3 with TRBJ2-1; 13 positions match TRBD2. The germline gives CDR1 ENHRY, CDR2 SYGVKD. V shed 2 bases and J 4 bases; nucleotides not matched to a gene: 2. This CDR3 has 16 amino acids. The CDR3 protein is CAISEATSGGYNEQFF. The CDR3 DNA reads TGTGCCATCAGTGAGGCGACTAGCGGGGGGTACAATGAGCAGTTCTTC.

The rearrangement links TRBV14 to TRBJ2-5, with 7 bases identical to TRBD1. This CDR3 has 15 amino acids. J was trimmed by 1 base and V by 1 base; bases with no gene match: 3. Germline CDR1 reads SGHDN; CDR2 reads FVKESK. The chain's CDR3 is CASSQVRDSQETQYF. The CDR3 DNA follows: TGTGCCAGCAGCCAAGTCCGGGACAGCCAAGAGACCCAGTACTTC.

The genes are TRBV9 and TRBJ2-5; D call uncertain. Judging by the DNA end, TRBJ2-7 fits better; the J call may be wrong. Germline V gives CDR1 SGDLS, CDR2 YYNGEE. The CDR3 is 12 residues long. The CDR3 DNA reads TGTGCCAGCAGCGTAGATCAATACGAGCAGTACTTC. Amino acid sequence: CASSVDQYEQYF.

The V and J genes are TRBV6-5 and TRBJ2-7; 9 bases line up with TRBD1. The CDR3 covers 13 residues. Trimming removed 7 bases from V and 3 bases from J; junction bases left unmatched: 4. Germline CDR1 MNHEY, CDR2 SVGAGI. CDR3 sequence reads: CASTKTGGYEQYF. The CDR3 DNA follows: TGTGCCAGCACCAAGACAGGGGGCTACGAGCAGTACTTC.

V and J are TRBV25-1 and TRBJ2-5; perhaps TRBD2 as D (6 bases). This CDR3 spans 14 amino acids. CDR1 is MGHDK, CDR2 SYGVNS, per germline. V was pared by 3 bases and J by 7 bases, with 15 bases between. The CDR3 region is CASSDSAWGGTQYF. CDR3 nucleotide sequence: TGTGCCAGCAGTGACTCGGCGTGGGGAGGGACCCAGTACTTC.

CDR3 amino acids: CASRQTYPEVGNPTGELFF. CDR3 sequence (DNA): TGTGCCAGCAGGCAGACTTATCCGGAGGTTGGGAACCCAACCGGGGAGCTGTTTTTT. The chain employs TRBV13 and TRBJ2-2; a possible D gene is TRBD2 (5 bases). V was trimmed by 6 bases and J by 5 bases, leaving 28 bases between them. The CDR3 covers 19 residues. Looked up from germline, CDR1 is PRHDT and CDR2 is FYEKMQ (reference sequence).

The rearrangement joins TRBV7-9 to TRBJ2-6, with no clear D. Trimming took 2 bases from V and 0 from J, leaving 5 bases between them. Germline loops: CDR1 SEHNR, CDR2 FQNEAQ (reference sequence). This CDR3 has 15 residues. CDR3 residues: CASSLLRSGANVLTF. As DNA, the CDR3 is TGTGCCAGCAGCTTACTGCGCTCTGGGGCCAACGTCCTGACTTTC.

This clone was observed once. The chain links TRBV6-1 to TRBJ2-7; D not certain. The CDR3 totals 10 residues. Germline CDR1 reads MNHNS; CDR2 reads SASEGT. V was shortened by 6 bases and J by 8 bases, with 8 bases between the two germline ends. CDR3 nucleotide sequence: TGTGCCAGCAGAGAGTCGAAGCAGTACTTC. This codes for CASRESKQYF.

The chain is built from TRBV15 and TRBJ2-1, with TRBD1 as a possible D gene (5 bases). V lost 3 bases and J 7 bases, leaving 13 bases between the germline ends. This CDR3 contains 14 residues. Germline CDR1 reads LNHNV; CDR2 reads YYDKDF (reference sequence). Here the CDR3 reads CATSRARQRNEQFF. The CDR3 bases are TGTGCCACCAGCAGGGCCCGACAGAGAAATGAGCAGTTCTTC.

CDR3 sequence reads: CAWSGTVYQPQHF. The CDR3, as DNA: TGTGCCTGGAGTGGAACTGTTTATCAGCCCCAGCATTTT. The V gene is TRBV30, the J gene TRBJ1-5, with unresolved D. Per the germline V gene, CDR1 is GTSNPN and CDR2 is SVGIG (reference sequence). The V and J ends lost 1 base and 5 bases respectively, with 9 bases between them. The CDR3 is 13 amino acids.

The genes are TRBV5-1 and TRBJ2-7, with 7 bases matching TRBD2. The CDR3 totals 15 residues. The germline CDR1 and CDR2 sequences are SGHRS and YFSETQ. Trimming took 4 bases from V and 0 from J; bases not matched to a gene: 7. Here the CDR3 reads CASSGNSGSSYEQYF. The DNA of the CDR3 is TGCGCCAGCAGCGGTAATAGCGGGTCCTCCTACGAGCAGTACTTC.

Concerning this clone itself: Other DNA sequences in the sample encode the same CDR3. The chain recombines TRBV28 with TRBJ2-5; a weak D match, TRBD1 (5 bases). Germline-derived CDR1 and CDR2 are MDHEN and SYDVKM. The V gene lost 2 bases and the J gene lost 5 bases, with 9 bases spanning the gap. CDR3 length: 13 amino acids. DNA of the CDR3: TGTGCCAGCAGTTTAGGCAGGGTTGAGACCCAGTACTTC. Amino acids: CASSLGRVETQYF.

V and J are TRBV6-5 and TRBJ1-1, with D possibly being TRBD1 (6 bases). Trimming removed 5 bases at V and 8 bases at J, with 18 bases between. Germline assignment: CDR1 MNHEY and CDR2 SVGAGI. This CDR3 contains 14 residues. The CDR3 reads CASSRGQPLREAFF. DNA for the CDR3: TGTGCCAGCAGTCGCGGACAGCCACTTCGGGAAGCTTTCTTT.